This TCR beta chain was sequenced for a study of T-cell memory formation after mild COVID-19. TCRdb reprocessed the 5' RACE reads via MiXCR and lists one record per CDR3 protein. The table shows approximately 300,000 distinct CDR3 sequences, with around a sixth occurring only once. The germline CDR1 and CDR2 sequences are SEHNR and FQNEAQ (reference sequence). The length of the CDR3 is 16 residues. V was clipped by 2 bases and J by 2 bases, with 15 bases between them. The study, taken as a whole, reports: Clones contracting over day 15 to 85 were CD4/CD8 balanced, with later expanders leaning CD4+.

Points on this clonotype: Its antigen is unidentified.

The sample was PBMCs or a T cell subset sorted from them (not recorded which). The sequence came from a young man who had mild COVID-19 (a few samples of this study predate the infection). Cell type and time point are not known. The chain has TRBV7-9 and TRBJ2-5, with a weak D call TRBD1 (6 bases). The CDR3 protein is CASSLFRTVGQETQYF. The CDR3 coding sequence is TGTGCCAGCAGCTTATTCCGGACAGTGGGACAAGAGACCCAGTACTTC.